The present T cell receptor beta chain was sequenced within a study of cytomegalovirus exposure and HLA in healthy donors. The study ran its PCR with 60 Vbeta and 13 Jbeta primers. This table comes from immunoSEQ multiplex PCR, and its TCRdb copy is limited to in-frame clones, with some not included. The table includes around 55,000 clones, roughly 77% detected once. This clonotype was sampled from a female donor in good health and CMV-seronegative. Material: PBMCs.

The CDR3 DNA reads TGTGCCAGCAGTTTAGGTCGCGGAACCTCCTACAATGAGCAGTTCTTC. Translated, it gives CASSLGRGTSYNEQFF. The chain carries TRBV28 and TRBJ2-1; no clear D gene. The CDR3 covers 16 residues. The germline V gene encodes CDR1 MDHEN and CDR2 SYDVKM. Between the trimmed V and J ends, which lost 2 bases and 0 bases, there was a span of 11 bases.